This is a list of T cell receptor beta chains from one sample in a study of T-cell memory formation after mild COVID-19. TCRdb used MiXCR to reprocess the 5' RACE reads, holding one entry per CDR3 protein. The sample holds about 340,000 distinct CDR3 sequences, around 15% seen once. Input material: PBMCs or a T cell subset sorted from them (not recorded which). The receptors here all came from a man aged 18-30 years who had mild COVID-19 (a few samples of this study predate the infection). Cell type and time point are not known. The conserved cysteine and the conserved F or W are not part of the CDR3 here.

V,CDR3
TRBV7-2,ASSLDPAGTDTQY
TRBV7-2,ASSLEGPGGYETQY
TRBV25-1,ASSVGQGAVETQY
TRBV19,ASSRGLAGAMQETQY
TRBV20-1,SARDRAAEQF
TRBV5-1,ASGPSDTQY
TRBV6-1,ASSEIGLDRGTAF
TRBV20-1,SAGAGGWYSYEQY
TRBV29-1,SVSYMNTEAF
TRBV18,ASSPGDNYGYT
TRBV20-1,SARALDRNTEAF
TRBV6-5,ASSYVKDREAF
TRBV12-3/TRBV12-4,ASSPSYGGAYNEQF
TRBV20-1,SARSVSSSYEQY
TRBV6-6,ASRDTNQPQH
TRBV6-5,ASSYSGARAYGYT
TRBV20-1,SARDEGSPLH
TRBV2,ASSMLAGNTDTQY
TRBV27,ASSPLPGASGNTIY
TRBV29-1,SGGGNRGSNEQF
TRBV6-2/TRBV6-3,ASTKRGQNNEQF
TRBV29-1,SVDLAGGSTGELF
TRBV4-1,ASSSYSWTAQQETQY
TRBV5-1,ASRPGTSTDTQY
TRBV6-5,ASRRGGTIANYGYT
TRBV20-1,SADSIDNEQF
TRBV7-9,ASSWGGYEQY
TRBV4-1,ASSQGIPRGNEQF
TRBV12-3/TRBV12-4,ASSLAPTGRTYGYT
TRBV7-2,ASSRAAGGDTGELF